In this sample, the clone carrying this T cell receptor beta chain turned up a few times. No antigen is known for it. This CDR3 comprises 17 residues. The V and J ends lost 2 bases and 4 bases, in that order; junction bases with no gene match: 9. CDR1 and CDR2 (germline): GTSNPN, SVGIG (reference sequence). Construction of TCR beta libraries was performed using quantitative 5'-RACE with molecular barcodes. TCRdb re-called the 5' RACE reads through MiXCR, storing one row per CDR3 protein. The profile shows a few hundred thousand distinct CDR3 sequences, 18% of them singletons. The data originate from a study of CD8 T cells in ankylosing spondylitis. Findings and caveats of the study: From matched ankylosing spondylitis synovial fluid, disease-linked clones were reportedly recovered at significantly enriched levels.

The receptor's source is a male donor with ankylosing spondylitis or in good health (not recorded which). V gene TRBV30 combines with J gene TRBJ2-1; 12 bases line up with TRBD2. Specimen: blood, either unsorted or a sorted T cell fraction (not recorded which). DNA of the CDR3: TGTGCCTGGAGTTCGCTAGCGGGAGGGCCCTCTTACAATGAGCAGTTCTTC. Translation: CAWSSLAGGPSYNEQFF.